This TCR beta chain was obtained from a study of OX40 agonist ivuxolimab in advanced cancers. The study, taken as a whole, reports: More expanded clones were found, on average, in CD8+ than in CD4+ T cells.

At cycle 4 day 1, cycle 7 day 1, and baseline, blood was sampled. Comments on this clone: The antigen remains unidentified.

Assay: immunoSEQ multiplex PCR; the TCRdb copy retains only in-frame clones and omits some. Found here are 33,000 or so clones, around 84% of them singletons; the top ten hold over 10%. CDR3 length: 14 residues. V was clipped by 4 bases and J by 5 bases, with 14 bases between them. The germline V gene encodes CDR1 SGHRS and CDR2 YFSETQ. The source of this sequence is an adult with an advanced solid tumor such as melanoma, head and neck, liver or kidney cancer. The J gene is TRBJ2-3, the V gene TRBV5-1; possible D gene TRBD2, 5 bases. This specimen consisted of CD4+ or CD8+ T cells sorted from blood, obtained in a trial of the OX40 agonist ivuxolimab. CDR3 sequence: CASSIRTSLDTQYF. As DNA, the CDR3 is TGCGCCAGCAGCATCCGGACTTCGTTAGATACGCAGTATTTT.